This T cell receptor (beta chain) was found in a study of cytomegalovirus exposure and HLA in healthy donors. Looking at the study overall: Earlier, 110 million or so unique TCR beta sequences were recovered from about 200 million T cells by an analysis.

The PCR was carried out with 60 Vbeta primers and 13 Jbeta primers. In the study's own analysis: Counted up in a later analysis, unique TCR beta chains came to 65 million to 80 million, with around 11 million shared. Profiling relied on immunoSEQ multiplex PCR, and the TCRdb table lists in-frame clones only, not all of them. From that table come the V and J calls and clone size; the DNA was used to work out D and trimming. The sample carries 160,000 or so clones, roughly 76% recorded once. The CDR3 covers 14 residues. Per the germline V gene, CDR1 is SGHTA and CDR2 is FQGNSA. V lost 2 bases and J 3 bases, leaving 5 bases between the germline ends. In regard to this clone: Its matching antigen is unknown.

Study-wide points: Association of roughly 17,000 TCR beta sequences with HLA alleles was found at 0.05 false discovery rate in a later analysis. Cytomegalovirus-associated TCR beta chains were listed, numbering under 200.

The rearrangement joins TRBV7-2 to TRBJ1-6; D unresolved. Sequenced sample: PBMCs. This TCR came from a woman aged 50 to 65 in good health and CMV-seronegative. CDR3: CASSLPSYNSPLHF. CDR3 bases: TGTGCCAGCAGCTTACCCAGCTATAATTCACCCCTCCACTTT.